The TCR beta chain under discussion was sequenced for a study of T cells in tumors after PD-1 blockade. Repertoires were generated with immunoSEQ multiplex PCR, while TCRdb's copy carries only in-frame clones and drops some. Of roughly 4,400 clones detected, around two thirds appear once; the ten largest clones hold 10% to 15%. CDR3 size: 13 residues. Trimming shortened V by 0 bases and J by 7 bases, and 8 bases separated the two germline ends. Germline CDR1 and CDR2: SGHKS and YYEKEE (reference sequence). The receptor was isolated from a human donor with basal cell carcinoma. The material was tumor tissue, obtained before anti-PD-1 treatment. This chain uses TRBV5-5 with TRBJ2-1; D unclear. The CDR3 DNA reads as TGTGCCAGCAGCTTGGAGGGATGGAATGAGCAGTTCTTC. It yields the protein CASSLEGWNEQFF.